This T cell receptor beta chain was captured in a study of blood T cell repertoires in COVID-19. In the study overall: T cells, B-cell-depleted T cells, or PBMCs provided the cDNA or gDNA that served as material.

The CDR3 spans 14 residues. CDR1 and CDR2 from the germline V gene are MNHEY and SVGAGI. Trimming took 2 bases from V and 3 from J; bases not matched to a gene: 4. Sequencing used immunoSEQ multiplex PCR; TCRdb keeps in-frame clones, though not all of them. This sample yields 100,000 to 150,000 clones, of which approximately 80% are seen a single time; 3.8% belongs to the top ten. The sequenced material came from peripheral blood. The sequence was obtained from a woman aged 45-65 years with acute or convalescent COVID-19. This chain uses TRBV6-5 with TRBJ2-7, with TRBD1 identical over 7 bases. This CDR3 reads CASSYRGQSYEQYF. The CDR3 DNA reads as TGTGCCAGCAGTTACAGGGGACAGAGCTACGAGCAGTACTTC.